The sequence of this T cell receptor (beta chain) was determined in a study of shared clonotypes between healthy human individuals. Study details: The cohort comprised a couple of women and a few men. Their ages spanned 18 to 49 years. Broader study findings: The naive CD4 repertoires of several donors were compared, and approximately 5% of clonotypes were shared.

J lost 10 bases, V lost 6 bases, and 5 bases had no gene match. CDR1 is SEHNR and CDR2 is FQNEAQ in the germline V gene (reference sequence). The CDR3 totals 13 residues. Regarding this clone: The antigen remains unidentified.

The data were produced by immunoSEQ multiplex PCR, yet TCRdb's version contains in-frame clones alone and is incomplete. In the table there are about 750,000 clones, about 91% of which are singletons. CD45RO-negative CD8 cells positively selected for CCR7 made up the naive population, which excluded terminally differentiated effector memory CD45RA+ cells. The receptor comes from a man aged 25 to 40 in good health. Material: naive CD8+ T cells sorted from blood. The chain has TRBV7-9 and TRBJ2-1, with 11 nucleotides matching TRBD2. CDR3 protein: CASRVRLAGEQFF. Written as DNA, the CDR3 is TGTGCCAGCAGGGTCAGACTAGCGGGAGAGCAGTTCTTC.